The clone carrying this T cell receptor (beta chain) was observed a handful of times. Antigen specificity is unknown. Previously described methods and listed TCR primers were employed for the bulk TCR libraries. TCRdb reprocessed the PCR reads with MiXCR, giving one entry per CDR3 protein. Of some 680,000 distinct CDR3 sequences in the sample, roughly 25% are singletons; the top ten hold about 0.84%. The data originate from a study of molecular identifiers for immune sequencing clone quantification. About the study: Split five ways in replicates, RNA from roughly 20,000 or 100,000 naive CD8 cells had four portions sequenced.

Naive CD8 T cells were FACS-sorted by CD8+CD4-CCR7+CD45RA+ markers. V lost 1 base, J lost 7 bases, and 16 bases lay in between. Germline assignment: CDR1 LGHNA and CDR2 YSLEER. This CDR3 has 15 residues. General study results and limits: Beyond 20 RNA copies, clones held over 97% of effector molecules, compared with under 1% in naive cells.

Source material: naive CD8+ T cells from blood, with Jurkat cell RNA spiked in. The subset is: FACS-sorted CD8+CD4-CCR7+CD45RA+ naive T cells. The V call is TRBV4-3, the J call TRBJ2-5, with D possibly called TRBD1 or TRBD2 (6 bases each). This sequence was found in a human donor in good health. Some libraries in this study had Jurkat cell RNA spiked in. Here the CDR3 reads CASSQGGGSGATQYF. The CDR3 nucleotides are TGCGCCAGCAGCCAAGGGGGCGGATCGGGGGCGACCCAGTACTTC.